This entry lists 26 T cell receptor beta chains sequenced from one sample in a study of T-cell memory formation after mild COVID-19. One entry per CDR3 protein, called by TCRdb with MiXCR from the 5' RACE reads. The sample records 150,000 to 200,000 distinct CDR3 sequences, about 14% being singletons. The specimen sequenced was PBMCs or a T cell subset sorted from them (not recorded which). The receptor set was obtained from an adult woman who had mild COVID-19 (a few samples of this study predate the infection). Cell type and time point are not known.

This rearrangement joins TRBV24-1 to TRBJ2-1, with TRBD2 as a possible D gene (6 bases). Trimming took off 7 bases at V and 0 bases at J, with 6 bases between the two ends. The CDR3 contains 13 residues. From germline, CDR1 is KGHDR and CDR2 SFDVKD. CDR3 nucleotides: TGTGCCACCAGCGGGGGCTCCTACAATGAGCAGTTCTTC. Protein sequence: CATSGGSYNEQFF.

CDR3 DNA sequence: TGCAGTGCTCTTAACAGGGGGCTTCGCACAGATACGCAGTATTTT. This sequence encodes CSALNRGLRTDTQYF. The chain has TRBV20-1 and TRBJ2-3; 9 bases are a match to TRBD1. J was trimmed by 1 base and V by 5 bases; bases with no gene match: 7. The CDR3 totals 15 residues. Germline CDR1 DFQATT, CDR2 SNEGSKA (reference sequence).

CDR3 sequence: CASSYRDRSYEQYF. CDR3 bases: TGTGCCAGCAGCTACCGGGACAGGAGTTACGAGCAGTACTTC. This chain joins TRBV7-2 and TRBJ2-7; TRBD1 matches 8 bases. CDR3 length equals 14 residues. Germline V gene data show CDR1 as SGHTA and CDR2 as FQGNSA. The junction had 6 bases not matched to a gene; V was cut back by 4 bases and J by 4 bases.

V is TRBV4-1 and J is TRBJ2-5; 7 bases align to TRBD1. CDR3 length: 18 residues. The germline gives CDR1 MGHRA, CDR2 YSYEKL. The junction had 13 bases not matched to a gene; V was cut back by 0 bases and J by 3 bases. CDR3 residues: CASSQDLFPGTAKETQYF. The CDR3 DNA reads as TGCGCCAGCAGCCAAGATTTATTTCCCGGGACAGCTAAAGAGACCCAGTACTTC.

The V and J genes are TRBV5-6 and TRBJ2-4; TRBD1 might be the D (6 bases). Germline loops: CDR1 SGHDT, CDR2 YYEEEE. The CDR3 contains 16 residues. The V end was cut by 3 bases, the J end by 0 bases, with 13 bases between. The CDR3 is CASSYRTVLAKNIQYF. In nucleotides, the CDR3 is TGTGCCAGCAGCTACAGGACAGTACTAGCCAAAAACATTCAGTACTTC.

This clonotype was observed a few times. This rearrangement joins TRBV20-1 to TRBJ1-1; D unresolved. Germline CDR1 is DFQATT and CDR2 is SNEGSKA (reference sequence). The CDR3 has 14 amino acids. V was cut by 3 bases and J by 1 base, with 12 bases left in between. Here the CDR3 reads CSASFPSPNTEAFF. For the CDR3, the DNA is TGCAGTGCTAGTTTCCCCAGCCCGAACACTGAAGCTTTCTTT.

The gene calls are TRBV4-1 and TRBJ1-2; TRBD1 aligns across 9 bases. The CDR3 consists of 12 residues. From germline, CDR1 is MGHRA and CDR2 YSYEKL. Trimming removed 3 bases from V and 14 bases from J; junction bases left unmatched: 7. This CDR3 reads CASSHVQGAGTF. The CDR3 DNA reads as TGCGCCAGCAGCCATGTACAGGGGGCAGGTACCTTC.

V and J are TRBV29-1 and TRBJ2-1, with 8 nucleotides matching TRBD1. The junction had 9 bases not matched to a gene; V was cut back by 7 bases and J by 4 bases. The V gene's germline CDR1 is SQVTM and CDR2 ANQGSEA. The CDR3 is 14 residues long. CDR3 sequence: CSADRTGRYNEQFF. In DNA, the CDR3 is TGCAGCGCTGATCGGACAGGGAGGTACAATGAGCAGTTCTTC.

In this sample, this clonotype turned up a few times. This chain links TRBV7-2 with TRBJ2-1; 10 bases map to TRBD2. Germline-derived CDR1 and CDR2 are SGHTA and FQGNSA. The CDR3 is made up of 18 amino acids. The trim removed 3 bases at V and 9 bases at J, leaving 17 bases unmatched. Here the CDR3 DNA reads TGTGCCAGCAGCTTGCCTGGGACTAGCGCCCGCGAACGGGGTGAGCAGTTCTTC. Its protein product is CASSLPGTSARERGEQFF.

The V gene is TRBV3-1, the J gene TRBJ1-4; D unclear. Trimming took 0 bases from V and 5 from J, leaving 10 bases between them. CDR1 is LGHDT, CDR2 YNNKEL, per germline (reference sequence). The CDR3 runs to 15 residues. CDR3 sequence reads: CASSQEEGWNEKLFF. DNA for the CDR3: TGTGCCAGCAGCCAAGAAGAGGGTTGGAATGAAAAACTGTTTTTT. Using reference TRBV3-1 and TRBJ1-4 for the parts outside the CDR3, the full variable domain is DTAVSQTPKYLVTQMGNDKSIKCEQNLGHDTMYWYKQDSKKFLKIMFSYNNKELIINETVPNRFSPKSPDKAHLNLHINSLELGDSAVYFCASSQEEGWNEKLFFGSGTQLSVL.

The sample holds a few counts of this clonotype. The V and J genes are TRBV7-9 and TRBJ1-5; D perhaps matches TRBD1 (6 bases). From germline, CDR1 is SEHNR and CDR2 FQNEAQ (reference sequence). This CDR3 has 16 residues. V dropped 0 bases and J dropped 7 bases, with 16 bases sitting between them. Here the CDR3 DNA reads TGTGCCAGCAGCTTAGCGCGGGGGGGCGAAGAACAGCCCCAGCATTTT. This gives the protein CASSLARGGEEQPQHF.

J is TRBJ2-4 and V is TRBV5-4; TRBD2 matches at 8 bases. V gave up 2 bases and J gave up 7 bases; unmatched junction bases: 2. Germline V lookup: CDR1 SGHNT, CDR2 YYREEE (reference sequence). This CDR3 contains 13 residues. This chain's CDR3 is CASSFGLANIQYF. In DNA, the CDR3 is TGTGCCAGCAGCTTTGGACTAGCCAACATTCAGTACTTC.

The V and J genes are TRBV7-9 and TRBJ2-3, with 7 bases lining up with TRBD2. The CDR3 is 11 residues long. The trim removed 1 base at V and 14 bases at J, leaving 3 bases unmatched. Germline CDR1 is SEHNR and CDR2 is FQNEAQ (reference sequence). In DNA form, the CDR3 reads TGTGCCAGCAGCTTAGACGGGAGGCCGTATTTT. Residues: CASSLDGRPYF. The whole variable domain, remainder taken from reference TRBV7-9 and TRBJ2-3, is DTGVSQNPRHKITKRGQNVTFRCDPISEHNRLYWYRQTLGQGPEFLTYFQNEAQLEKSRLLSDRFSAERPKGSFSTLEIQRTEQGDSAMYLCASSLDGRPYFGPGTRLTVL.

This chain connects TRBV4-1 to TRBJ2-7; TRBD2 is a possible D gene (7 bases). Germline CDR1 is MGHRA and CDR2 is YSYEKL. Trimming removed 1 base at V and 4 bases at J, with 17 bases between. There are 16 residues in the CDR3. The CDR3 DNA is TGCGCCAGCAGCCAAGCCTTGGGGGGGGCGGAATACGAGCAGTACTTC. It yields the protein CASSQALGGAEYEQYF.

This clonotype was detected a few times. The DNA of the CDR3 is TGCAGTGCTAGAGATCCCGGACAGGGAGGATCACCCCTCCACTTT. It codes for CSARDPGQGGSPLHF. V is TRBV20-1 and J is TRBJ1-6; 8 bases are a match to TRBD1. Trimming at V came to 0 bases and at J to 10 bases, leaving 8 bases not matched to a gene. Germline CDR1 DFQATT, CDR2 SNEGSKA (reference sequence). CDR3 size: 15 residues.

The V call is TRBV20-1, the J call TRBJ2-7; D gene uncertain. Germline V CDR1 and CDR2: DFQATT, SNEGSKA (reference sequence). The CDR3 is 13 residues long. Trimming left V 0 bases short and J 4 bases short, with 10 bases between. Here the CDR3 reads CSARDKGIYEQYF. CDR3 in DNA: TGCAGTGCTAGAGATAAGGGTATTTACGAGCAGTACTTC.

This clonotype was counted ten times or more. The chain carries TRBV3-1 and TRBJ2-7; TRBD1 or TRBD2 may be the D gene (5 bases each). This CDR3 is built from 20 residues. Germline CDR1 LGHDT, CDR2 YNNKEL (reference sequence). Trimming cost V 6 bases and J 6 bases, with 36 bases left between them. DNA for the CDR3: TGTGCCAGCAGTAGTTTAGTGCAAACCCGGGACGGAAATAAGTGGAGCGAGCAGTACTTC. The encoded protein is CASSSLVQTRDGNKWSEQYF.

This clonotype was observed many times. The V call is TRBV7-3, the J call TRBJ2-1, with 7 bases that match TRBD2. The germline V gene encodes CDR1 SGHTA and CDR2 FQGTGA. The CDR3 sequence is 17 residues long. V lost 5 bases, J lost 8 bases, and 18 bases stayed unmatched. CDR3 loop: CASSRRGGDSRWDEQFF. The DNA for the CDR3 is TGTGCCAGCAGCCGTCGTGGGGGGGACTCCAGATGGGATGAGCAGTTCTTC. Variable domain in full (rest from reference TRBV7-3 and TRBJ2-1): GAGVSQTPSNKVTEKGKYVELRCDPISGHTALYWYRQSLGQGPEFLIYFQGTGAADDSGLPNDRFFAVRPEGSVSTLKIQRTERGDSAVYLCASSRRGGDSRWDEQFFGPGTRLTVL.

This clonotype was picked up a small number of times. In nucleotides, the CDR3 is TGTGCCAGCAGCCCCGAAGGTTGGGGACTAGCCCAAGAGACCCAGTACTTC. Translation gives CASSPEGWGLAQETQYF. V and J are TRBV7-2 and TRBJ2-5; 9 bases match TRBD2. The CDR3 has 17 residues. J lost 1 base, V lost 5 bases, and 11 bases had no gene match. CDR1 is SGHTA, CDR2 FQGNSA, per germline. Looking up the rest from reference TRBV7-2 and TRBJ2-5 gives the full variable domain: GAGVSQSPSNKVTEKGKDVELRCDPISGHTALYWYRQSLGQGLEFLIYFQGNSAPDKSGLPSDRFSAERTGGSVSTLTIQRTQQEDSAVYLCASSPEGWGLAQETQYFGPGTRLLVL.

This clonotype was recorded a few times. The chain uses TRBV13 and TRBJ2-1; TRBD2 aligns across 8 bases. The CDR3 totals 15 residues. Looked up from germline, CDR1 is PRHDT and CDR2 is FYEKMQ (reference sequence). V was clipped by 5 bases and J by 3 bases; unmatched bases: 6. The CDR3 DNA reads as TGTGCCAGCAGCCACCGGAGCGGGGGCTACAATGAGCAGTTCTTC. Its translation: CASSHRSGGYNEQFF.

In its sample, this clonotype was seen a few times. The V gene is TRBV7-8, the J gene TRBJ1-2; D ambiguous. Germline V CDR1 and CDR2: SGHVS, FQNEAQ. The CDR3 runs to 16 residues. Trimming removed 1 base from V and 0 bases from J, with 12 bases in between. The CDR3, as DNA: TGTGCCAGCAGCTTAGTGGGAAACGGGGCTAACTATGGCTACACCTTC. Amino acid sequence: CASSLVGNGANYGYTF.

Only a few counts were recorded for this clonotype. The gene calls are TRBV30 and TRBJ2-1; 8 positions agree with TRBD2. V lost 3 bases and J lost 0; bases outside the gene matches: 7. CDR1 is GTSNPN, CDR2 SVGIG, per germline (reference sequence). This CDR3 has 16 residues. CDR3 in amino acids: CAWSVSGRVSYNEQFF. CDR3 bases: TGTGCCTGGAGCGTAAGCGGGAGAGTCTCCTACAATGAGCAGTTCTTC. The full variable domain, rest sourced from reference TRBV30 and TRBJ2-1, is SQTIHQWPATLVQPVGSPLSLECTVEGTSNPNLYWYRQAAGRGLQLLFYSVGIGQISSEVPQNLSASRPQDRQFILSSKKLLLSDSGFYLCAWSVSGRVSYNEQFFGPGTRLTVL.

The chain recombines TRBV9 with TRBJ2-5; TRBD1 matches at 8 bases. Losses at the gene ends were 2 bases for V and 1 base for J; bases not matched to a gene: 10. Per the germline V gene, CDR1 is SGDLS and CDR2 is YYNGEE. The CDR3 consists of 17 residues. CDR3 region: CASSVGATGAGQETQYF. In DNA, the CDR3 is TGTGCCAGCAGCGTGGGGGCGACAGGGGCGGGCCAAGAGACCCAGTACTTC. Supplemented by reference TRBV9 and TRBJ2-5, the full variable domain reads DSGVTQTPKHLITATGQRVTLRCSPRSGDLSVYWYQQSLDQGLQFLIQYYNGEERAKGNILERFSAQQFPDLHSELNLSSLELGDSALYFCASSVGATGAGQETQYFGPGTRLLVL.

The V call is TRBV7-9, the J call TRBJ2-7, with TRBD2 matching 8 bases. J lost 2 bases, V lost 3 bases, and 3 bases had no gene match. CDR3 length equals 14 residues. Germline CDR1 reads SEHNR; CDR2 reads FQNEAQ (reference sequence). The CDR3 region has the DNA TGTGCCAGCAGCTTTCGGGAGGGTCCCTACGAGCAGTACTTC. Residues: CASSFREGPYEQYF.

The chain uses TRBV25-1 and TRBJ1-3; D remains ambiguous. The CDR3 contains 22 residues. Germline loops: CDR1 MGHDK, CDR2 SYGVNS. V was trimmed by 6 bases and J by 0 bases, leaving 33 bases between them. The CDR3, as DNA: TGTGCCAGCAGCGGACCAAGGGTAATTGCCATGGAAGACCGCAGCTCTGGAAACACCATATATTTT. It is translated as CASSGPRVIAMEDRSSGNTIYF. Using reference TRBV25-1 and TRBJ1-3 for the parts outside the CDR3, the full variable domain is EADIYQTPRYLVIGTGKKITLECSQTMGHDKMYWYQQDPGMELHLIHYSYGVNSTEKGDLSSESTVSRIRTEHFPLTLESARPSHTSQYLCASSGPRVIAMEDRSSGNTIYFGEGSWLTVV.

The rearrangement joins TRBV7-9 to TRBJ2-1, with D perhaps TRBD2 (6 bases). The V end lost 0 bases, the J end lost 5 bases, and 8 bases lay between the germline ends. The CDR3 extends over 14 amino acids. Germline V gives CDR1 SEHNR, CDR2 FQNEAQ (reference sequence). CDR3 DNA: TGTGCCAGCAGCTTAGCAGGAGGGAACAATGAGCAGTTCTTC. Protein sequence: CASSLAGGNNEQFF.